The sequence of this TCR beta chain was determined in a study of cytomegalovirus exposure and HLA in healthy donors. Findings and caveats of the study: The authors enumerated roughly 180 TCR beta chains as linked to cytomegalovirus.

The assay was immunoSEQ multiplex PCR, and TCRdb's table has in-frame clones only and misses some. Of 100,000 to 150,000 clones listed, around 94% are singletons. The CDR3 runs 14 residues. J lost 3 bases, V lost 6 bases, and 7 bases had no gene match. Germline values: CDR1 MNHNY, CDR2 SVGAGI (reference sequence). Details on this clone: Its cognate antigen is unknown.

It was the approximately 130-subject validation cohort, separate from the approximately 700-subject first cohort, to which the donors belonged. This chain connects TRBV6-6 to TRBJ2-7; 8 nucleotides align to TRBD1. This clonotype was sampled from a woman aged 18-29 years in good health and CMV-seronegative. The sequencing input was PBMCs. The CDR3 protein is CASRRAGQGYEQYF. The CDR3 DNA reads TGTGCCAGCAGACGCGCCGGACAGGGCTACGAGCAGTACTTC.